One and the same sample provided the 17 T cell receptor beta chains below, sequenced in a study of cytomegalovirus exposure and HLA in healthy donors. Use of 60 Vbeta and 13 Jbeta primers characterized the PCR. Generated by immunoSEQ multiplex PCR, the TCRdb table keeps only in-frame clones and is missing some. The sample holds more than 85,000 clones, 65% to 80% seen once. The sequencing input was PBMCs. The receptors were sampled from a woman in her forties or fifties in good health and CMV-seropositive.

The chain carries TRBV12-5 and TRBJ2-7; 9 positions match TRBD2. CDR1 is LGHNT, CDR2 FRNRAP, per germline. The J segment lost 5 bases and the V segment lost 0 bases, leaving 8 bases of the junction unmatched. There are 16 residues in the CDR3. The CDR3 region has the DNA TGTGCTAGTGGTTTGGTAGTAGCGGGAGCCACCGACGAGCAGTACTTC. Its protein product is CASGLVVAGATDEQYF. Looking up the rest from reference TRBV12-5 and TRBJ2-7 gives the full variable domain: DARVTQTPRHKVTEMGQEVTMRCQPILGHNTVFWYRQTMMQGLELLAYFRNRAPLDDSGMPKDRFSAEMPDATLATLKIQPSEPRDSAVYFCASGLVVAGATDEQYFGPGTRLTVT.

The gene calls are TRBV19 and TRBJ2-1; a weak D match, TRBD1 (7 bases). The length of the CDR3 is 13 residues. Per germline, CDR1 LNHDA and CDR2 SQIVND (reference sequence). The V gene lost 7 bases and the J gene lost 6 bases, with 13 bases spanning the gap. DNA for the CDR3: TGTGCCAGTACGCGGGACAGCCCCAATGAGCAGTTCTTC. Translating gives CASTRDSPNEQFF.

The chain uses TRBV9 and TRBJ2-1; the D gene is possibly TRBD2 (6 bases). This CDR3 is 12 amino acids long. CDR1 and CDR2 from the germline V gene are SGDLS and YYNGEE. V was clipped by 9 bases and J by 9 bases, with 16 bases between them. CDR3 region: CATGDLLGEQFF. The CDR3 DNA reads TGTGCCACCGGGGACTTACTCGGTGAGCAGTTCTTC.

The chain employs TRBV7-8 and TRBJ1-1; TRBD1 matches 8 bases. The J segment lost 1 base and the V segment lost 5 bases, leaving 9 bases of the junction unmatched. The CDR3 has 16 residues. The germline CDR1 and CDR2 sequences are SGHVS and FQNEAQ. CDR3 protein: CASSLLPQGANTEAFF. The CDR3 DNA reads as TGTGCCAGCAGCCTGCTACCGCAGGGGGCGAACACTGAAGCTTTCTTT.

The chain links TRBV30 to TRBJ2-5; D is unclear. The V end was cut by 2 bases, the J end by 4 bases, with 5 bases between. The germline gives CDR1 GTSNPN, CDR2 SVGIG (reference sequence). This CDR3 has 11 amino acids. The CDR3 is CAWSSSETQYF. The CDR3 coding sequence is TGTGCCTGGAGTTCCTCAGAGACCCAGTACTTC. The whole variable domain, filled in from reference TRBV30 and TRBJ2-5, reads SQTIHQWPATLVQPVGSPLSLECTVEGTSNPNLYWYRQAAGRGLQLLFYSVGIGQISSEVPQNLSASRPQDRQFILSSKKLLLSDSGFYLCAWSSSETQYFGPGTRLLVL.

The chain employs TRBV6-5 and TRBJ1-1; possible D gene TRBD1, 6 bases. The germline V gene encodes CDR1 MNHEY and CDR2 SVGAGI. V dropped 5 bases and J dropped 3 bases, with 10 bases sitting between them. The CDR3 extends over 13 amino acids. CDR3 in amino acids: CASSEYRDTEAFF. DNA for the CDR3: TGTGCCAGCAGTGAATACAGGGACACTGAAGCTTTCTTT.

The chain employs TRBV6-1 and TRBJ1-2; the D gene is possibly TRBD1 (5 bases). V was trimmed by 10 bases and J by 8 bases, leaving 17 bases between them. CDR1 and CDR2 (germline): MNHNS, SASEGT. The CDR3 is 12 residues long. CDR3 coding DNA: TGTGCCACCCTATGGGGCGGCGGCGGCTACACCTTC. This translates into CATLWGGGGYTF.

In nucleotides, the CDR3 is TGTGCCAGCAGCGTAGGATCCGGGTTGGGGGGTAATGAGCAGTTCTTC. Protein product: CASSVGSGLGGNEQFF. This chain connects TRBV9 to TRBJ2-1; possibly TRBD2 for D (6 bases). This CDR3 region has 16 residues. V lost 0 bases and J 7 bases, leaving 17 bases between the germline ends. The germline CDR1 and CDR2 sequences are SGDLS and YYNGEE.

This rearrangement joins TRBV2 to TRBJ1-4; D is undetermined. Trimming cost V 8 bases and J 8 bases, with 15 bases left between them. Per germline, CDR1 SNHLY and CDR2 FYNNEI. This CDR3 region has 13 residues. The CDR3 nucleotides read TGTGCCAGCTGTGGGTTCACCCGGGAAAAACTGTTTTTT. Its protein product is CASCGFTREKLFF.

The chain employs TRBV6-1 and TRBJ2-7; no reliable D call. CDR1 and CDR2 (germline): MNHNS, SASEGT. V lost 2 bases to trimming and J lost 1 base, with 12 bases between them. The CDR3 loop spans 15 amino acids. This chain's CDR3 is CASSETMGSSYEQYF. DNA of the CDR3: TGTGCCAGCAGTGAAACTATGGGTTCGTCCTACGAGCAGTACTTC.

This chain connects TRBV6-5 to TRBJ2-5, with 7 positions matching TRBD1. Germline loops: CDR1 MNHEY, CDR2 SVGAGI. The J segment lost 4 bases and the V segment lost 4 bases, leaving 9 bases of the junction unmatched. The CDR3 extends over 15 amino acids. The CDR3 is CASSLEGGRGETQYF. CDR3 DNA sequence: TGTGCCAGCAGTTTAGAAGGGGGCCGTGGAGAGACCCAGTACTTC.

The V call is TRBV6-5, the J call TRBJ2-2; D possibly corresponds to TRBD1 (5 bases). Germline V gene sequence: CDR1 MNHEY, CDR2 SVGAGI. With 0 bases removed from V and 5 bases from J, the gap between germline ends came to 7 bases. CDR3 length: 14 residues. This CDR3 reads CASSYSRVTGELFF. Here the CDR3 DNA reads TGTGCCAGCAGTTACTCCAGGGTTACCGGGGAGCTGTTTTTT.

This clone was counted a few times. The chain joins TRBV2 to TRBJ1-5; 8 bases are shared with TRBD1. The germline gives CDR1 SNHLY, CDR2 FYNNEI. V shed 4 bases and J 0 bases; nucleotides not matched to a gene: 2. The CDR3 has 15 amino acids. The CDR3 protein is CASSGTGNSNQPQHF. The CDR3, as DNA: TGTGCCAGCAGTGGGACAGGGAATAGCAATCAGCCCCAGCATTTT.

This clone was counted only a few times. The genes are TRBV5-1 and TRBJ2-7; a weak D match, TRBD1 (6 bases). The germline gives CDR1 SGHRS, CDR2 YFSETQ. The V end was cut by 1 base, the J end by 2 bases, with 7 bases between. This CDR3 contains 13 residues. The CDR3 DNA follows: TGCGCCAGCAGCTTGAGGACAGCCTACGAGCAGTACTTC. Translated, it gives CASSLRTAYEQYF.

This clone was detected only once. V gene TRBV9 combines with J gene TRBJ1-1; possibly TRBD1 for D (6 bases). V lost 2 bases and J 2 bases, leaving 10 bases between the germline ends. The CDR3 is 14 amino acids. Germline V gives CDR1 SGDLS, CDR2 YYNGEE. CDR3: CASSVSGDNTEAFF. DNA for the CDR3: TGTGCCAGCAGCGTTTCAGGGGATAACACTGAAGCTTTCTTT.

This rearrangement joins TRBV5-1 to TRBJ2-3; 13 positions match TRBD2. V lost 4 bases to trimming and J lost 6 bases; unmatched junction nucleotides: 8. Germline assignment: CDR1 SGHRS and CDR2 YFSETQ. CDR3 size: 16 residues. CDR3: CASSPGLAGLKDTQYF. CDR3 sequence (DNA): TGCGCCAGCAGCCCGGGACTAGCGGGACTAAAGGATACGCAGTATTTT.

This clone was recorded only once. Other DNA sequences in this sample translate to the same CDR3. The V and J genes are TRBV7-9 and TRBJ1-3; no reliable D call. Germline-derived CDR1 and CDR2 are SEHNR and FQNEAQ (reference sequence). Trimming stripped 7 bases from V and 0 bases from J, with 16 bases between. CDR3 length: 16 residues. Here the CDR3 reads CASIYPKSDSGNTIYF. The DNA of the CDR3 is TGTGCCAGCATCTACCCCAAGTCCGACTCTGGAAACACCATATATTTT.